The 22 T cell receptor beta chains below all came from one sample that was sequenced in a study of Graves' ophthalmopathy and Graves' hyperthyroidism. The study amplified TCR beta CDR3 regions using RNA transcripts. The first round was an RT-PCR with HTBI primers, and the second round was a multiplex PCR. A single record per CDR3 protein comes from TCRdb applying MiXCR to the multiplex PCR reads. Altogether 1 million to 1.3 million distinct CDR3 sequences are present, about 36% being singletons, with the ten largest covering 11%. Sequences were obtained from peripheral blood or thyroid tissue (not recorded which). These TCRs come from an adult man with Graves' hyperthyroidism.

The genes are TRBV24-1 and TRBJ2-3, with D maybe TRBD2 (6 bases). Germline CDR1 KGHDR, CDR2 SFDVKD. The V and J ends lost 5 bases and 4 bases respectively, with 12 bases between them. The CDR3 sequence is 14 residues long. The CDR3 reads CATSATSTADTQYF. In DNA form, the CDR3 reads TGTGCCACCAGTGCCACTAGCACCGCAGATACGCAGTATTTT.

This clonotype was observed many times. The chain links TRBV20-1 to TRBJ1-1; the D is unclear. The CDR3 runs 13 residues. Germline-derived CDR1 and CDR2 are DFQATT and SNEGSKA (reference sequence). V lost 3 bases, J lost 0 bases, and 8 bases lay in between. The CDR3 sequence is CSARDGMNTEAFF. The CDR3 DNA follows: TGCAGTGCTAGGGACGGAATGAACACTGAAGCTTTCTTT.

DNA for the CDR3: TGTGCCAGCAGTGAAGGGACTAGCGTTGTCGAGGAGACCCAGTACTTC. As protein: CASSEGTSVVEETQYF. This chain connects TRBV25-1 to TRBJ2-5; 10 nucleotides line up with TRBD2. The CDR3 loop spans 16 amino acids. The junction had 8 bases not matched to a gene; V was cut back by 2 bases and J by 5 bases. From germline, CDR1 is MGHDK and CDR2 SYGVNS.

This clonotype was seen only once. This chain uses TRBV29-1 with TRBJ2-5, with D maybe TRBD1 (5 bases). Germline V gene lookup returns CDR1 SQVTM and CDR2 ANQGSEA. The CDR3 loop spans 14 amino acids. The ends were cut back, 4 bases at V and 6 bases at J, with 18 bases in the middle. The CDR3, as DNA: TGCAGCGTTGCCGGTGACAGTGGGGTAAAGACCCAGTACTTC. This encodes CSVAGDSGVKTQYF.

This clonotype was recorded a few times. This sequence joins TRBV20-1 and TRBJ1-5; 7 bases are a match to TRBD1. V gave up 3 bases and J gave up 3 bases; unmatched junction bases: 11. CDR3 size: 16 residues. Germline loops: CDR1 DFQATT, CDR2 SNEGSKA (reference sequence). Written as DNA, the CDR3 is TGCAGTGCTAGTAAACCGGGACAGAGTCTCAATCAGCCCCAGCATTTT. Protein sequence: CSASKPGQSLNQPQHF.

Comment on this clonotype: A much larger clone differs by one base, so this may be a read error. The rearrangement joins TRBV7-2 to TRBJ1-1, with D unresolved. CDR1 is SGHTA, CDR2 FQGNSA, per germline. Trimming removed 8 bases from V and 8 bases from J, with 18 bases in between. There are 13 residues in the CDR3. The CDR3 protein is CASRPPTHNEAFF. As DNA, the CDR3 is TGTGCCAGCCGCCCCCCCACTCACAACGAAGCTTTCTTT.

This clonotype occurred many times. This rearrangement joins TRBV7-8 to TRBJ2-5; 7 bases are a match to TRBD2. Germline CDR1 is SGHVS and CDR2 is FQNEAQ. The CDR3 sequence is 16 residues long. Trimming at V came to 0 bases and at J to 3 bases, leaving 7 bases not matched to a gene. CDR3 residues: CASSLAGGVHEETQYF. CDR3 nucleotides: TGTGCCAGCAGCTTAGCGGGGGGGGTACACGAAGAGACCCAGTACTTC.

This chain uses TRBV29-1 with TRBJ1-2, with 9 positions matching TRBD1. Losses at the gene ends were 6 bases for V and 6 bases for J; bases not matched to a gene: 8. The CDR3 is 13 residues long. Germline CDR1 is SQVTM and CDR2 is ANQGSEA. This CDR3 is CSVDRGQGHGYTF. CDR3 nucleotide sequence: TGCAGCGTAGACAGGGGACAGGGTCATGGCTACACCTTC.

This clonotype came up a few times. The CDR3 protein is CASTARIHEQYF. CDR3 in DNA: TGTGCCAGCACCGCCAGGATCCACGAGCAGTACTTC. The V and J genes are TRBV6-2 or TRBV6-3 and TRBJ2-7; no firm D call. CDR3 length equals 12 residues. CDR1 MNHEY and CDR2 SVGEGT come from the germline V gene. The V end lost 7 bases, the J end lost 5 bases, and 12 bases lay between the germline ends.

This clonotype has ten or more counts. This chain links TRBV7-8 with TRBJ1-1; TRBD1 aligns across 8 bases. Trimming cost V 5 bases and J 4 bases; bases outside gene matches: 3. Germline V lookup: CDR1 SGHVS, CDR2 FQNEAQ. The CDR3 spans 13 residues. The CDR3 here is CASSARGPTEAFF. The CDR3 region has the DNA TGTGCCAGCAGCGCCAGGGGGCCCACTGAAGCTTTCTTT.

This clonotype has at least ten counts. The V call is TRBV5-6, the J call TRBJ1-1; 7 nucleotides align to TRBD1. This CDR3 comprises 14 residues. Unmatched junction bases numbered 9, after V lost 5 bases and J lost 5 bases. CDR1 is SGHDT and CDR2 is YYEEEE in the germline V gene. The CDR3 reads CASSPLETGTEAFF. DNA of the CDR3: TGTGCCAGCAGTCCCCTAGAGACAGGGACTGAAGCTTTCTTT. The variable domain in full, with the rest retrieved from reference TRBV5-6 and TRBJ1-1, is DAGVTQSPTHLIKTRGQQVTLRCSPKSGHDTVSWYQQALGQGPQFIFQYYEEEERQRGNFPDRFSGHQFPNYSSELNVNALLLGDSALYLCASSPLETGTEAFFGQGTRLTVV.

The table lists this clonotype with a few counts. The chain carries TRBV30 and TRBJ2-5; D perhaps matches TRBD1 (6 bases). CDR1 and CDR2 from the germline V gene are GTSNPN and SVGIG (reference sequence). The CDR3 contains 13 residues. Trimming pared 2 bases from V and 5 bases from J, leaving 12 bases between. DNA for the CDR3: TGTGCCTGGAGTATCAGGGGCGCGGAGACCCAGTACTTC. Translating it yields CAWSIRGAETQYF.

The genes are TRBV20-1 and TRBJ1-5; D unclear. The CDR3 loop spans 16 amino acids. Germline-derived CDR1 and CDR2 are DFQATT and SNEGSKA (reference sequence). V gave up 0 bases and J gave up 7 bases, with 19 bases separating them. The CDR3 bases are TGCAGTGCTAGAGACCCCGTAGCGGGCCTTGGGCAGCCCCAGCATTTT. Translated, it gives CSARDPVAGLGQPQHF.

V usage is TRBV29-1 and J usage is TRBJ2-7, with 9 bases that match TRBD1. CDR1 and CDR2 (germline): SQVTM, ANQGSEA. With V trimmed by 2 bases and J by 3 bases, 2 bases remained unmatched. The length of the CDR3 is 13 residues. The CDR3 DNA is TGCAGCGTTGAAAGGACAGGGGTCTACGAGCAGTACTTC. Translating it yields CSVERTGVYEQYF.

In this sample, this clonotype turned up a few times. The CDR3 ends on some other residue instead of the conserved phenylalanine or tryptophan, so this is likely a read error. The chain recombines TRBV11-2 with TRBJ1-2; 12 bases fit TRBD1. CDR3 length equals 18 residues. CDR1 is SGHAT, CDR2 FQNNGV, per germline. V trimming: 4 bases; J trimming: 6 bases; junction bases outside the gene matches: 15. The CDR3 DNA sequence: TGTGCCAGCAGCTCCATAAGGGACAGGGGGCAGGTTGAGAATGGCTACACCCTC. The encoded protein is CASSSIRDRGQVENGYTL.

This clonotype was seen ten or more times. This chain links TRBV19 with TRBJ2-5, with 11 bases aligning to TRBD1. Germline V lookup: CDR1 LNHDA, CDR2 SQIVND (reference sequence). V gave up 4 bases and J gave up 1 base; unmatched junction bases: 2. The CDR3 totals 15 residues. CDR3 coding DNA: TGTGCCAGTAGTAGGACAGGGGGCGGCCAAGAGACCCAGTACTTC. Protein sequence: CASSRTGGGQETQYF.

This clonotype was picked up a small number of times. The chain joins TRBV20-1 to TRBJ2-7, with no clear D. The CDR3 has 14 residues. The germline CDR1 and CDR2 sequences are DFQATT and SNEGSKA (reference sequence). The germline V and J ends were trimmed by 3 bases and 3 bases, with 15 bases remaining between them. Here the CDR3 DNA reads TGCAGTGCTAGCATAGGTGGGAATAACTACGAGCAGTACTTC. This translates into CSASIGGNNYEQYF.

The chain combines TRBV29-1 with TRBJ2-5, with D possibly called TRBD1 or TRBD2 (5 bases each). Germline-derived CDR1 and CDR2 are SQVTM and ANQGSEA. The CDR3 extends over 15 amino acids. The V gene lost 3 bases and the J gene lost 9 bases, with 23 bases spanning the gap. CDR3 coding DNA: TGCAGCGTTGATACCGGGTCTCGCAAGGGGAGTCCCCAGTACTTC. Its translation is CSVDTGSRKGSPQYF.

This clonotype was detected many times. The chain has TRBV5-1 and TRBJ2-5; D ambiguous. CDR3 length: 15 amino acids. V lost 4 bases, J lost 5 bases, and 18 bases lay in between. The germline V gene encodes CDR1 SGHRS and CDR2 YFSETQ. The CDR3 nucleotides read TGCGCCAGCAGCCTGGTATCCAGACATCTGGAGACCCAGTACTTC. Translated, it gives CASSLVSRHLETQYF.

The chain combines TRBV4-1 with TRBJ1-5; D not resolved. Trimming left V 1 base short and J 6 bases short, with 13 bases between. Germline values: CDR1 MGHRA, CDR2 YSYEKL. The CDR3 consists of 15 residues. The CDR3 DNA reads TGCGCCAGCAGCCAAGGGGAGAAATACGGTCAGCCCCAGCATTTT. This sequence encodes CASSQGEKYGQPQHF.

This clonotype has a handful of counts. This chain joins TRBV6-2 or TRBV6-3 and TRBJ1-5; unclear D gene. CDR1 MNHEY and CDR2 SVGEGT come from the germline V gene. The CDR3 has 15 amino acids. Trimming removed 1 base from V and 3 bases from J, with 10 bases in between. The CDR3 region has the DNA TGTGCCAGCAGTTACTACCGGTCCTCCAATCAGCCCCAGCATTTT. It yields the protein CASSYYRSSNQPQHF.

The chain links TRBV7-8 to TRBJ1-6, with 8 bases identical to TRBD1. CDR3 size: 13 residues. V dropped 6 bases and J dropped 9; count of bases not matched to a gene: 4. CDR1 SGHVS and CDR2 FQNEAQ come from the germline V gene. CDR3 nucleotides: TGTGCCAGCAGGGGCAGGGGGCTTTCACCCCTCCACTTT. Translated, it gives CASRGRGLSPLHF.